The rows below give T cell receptor beta chains drawn from one sample of a study of blood T cell repertoires in COVID-19. The method was immunoSEQ multiplex PCR; TCRdb's version includes in-frame clones alone and lacks a portion of them. The table lists under 350,000 clones, roughly 85% of them singletons, with around 7.8% in the top ten. Sequencing was done on a sample of peripheral blood. The receptors were gathered from a human donor in a cohort sampled during active COVID-19. Both conserved end residues are part of each CDR3. D genes are given only for firm matches. Where a row states a size, it is once, few, many or the class of an expanded clone; other rows omit it.

size	V	D	J	CDR3	DNA
-	TRBV12-3/TRBV12-4	TRBD1	TRBJ1-2	CASSDRGRDCTF	TGTGCCAGCAGCGACAGGGGGCGGGATTGCACCTTC
-	TRBV24-1	TRBD1	TRBJ1-1	CATSDLTGGHTEAFF	TGTGCCACCAGTGATTTGACAGGGGGACACACTGAAGCTTTCTTT
-	TRBV5-1	TRBD1	TRBJ2-7	CASSLELVGGAYEQYF	TGCGCCAGCAGCTTGGAACTGGTAGGGGGCGCGTACGAGCAGTACTTC
-	TRBV7-8	TRBD1	TRBJ2-7	CASSPARTGIGEQYF	TGTGCCAGCAGCCCTGCCCGGACAGGGATTGGCGAGCAGTACTTC
-	TRBV30	-	TRBJ2-2	CAWGVLQPGELFF	TGTGCCTGGGGAGTACTGCAACCCGGGGAGCTGTTTTTT
-	TRBV10-3	TRBD1	TRBJ2-7	CAISPMGQGGSYNEQYF	TGTGCCATCAGCCCTATGGGACAGGGGGGTTCTTATAACGAGCAGTACTTC
-	TRBV6-5	-	TRBJ2-2	CASSLGSSFTGELFF	TGTGCCAGCAGTTTAGGATCTAGTTTTACCGGGGAGCTGTTTTTT
-	TRBV19	-	TRBJ2-1	CASSPRFNEQFF	TGTGCCAGTAGTCCCCGTTTCAATGAGCAGTTCTTC
-	TRBV29-1	-	TRBJ1-6	CSAIPTVYNSPLHF	TGCAGCGCTATACCGACAGTTTATAATTCACCCCTCCACTTT
-	TRBV4-1	-	TRBJ1-3	CASSPGTASSLRDTIYF	TGCGCCAGCAGCCCAGGGACTGCCTCTTCTCTACGGGACACCATATATTTT
-	TRBV27	TRBD1	TRBJ2-7	CASSFIPGGYEQYF	TGTGCCAGCAGTTTTATACCAGGGGGCTACGAGCAGTACTTC
-	TRBV4-1	TRBD2	TRBJ2-1	CASSQGLAGGWNEQFF	TGCGCCAGCAGCCAAGGCCTAGCGGGGGGATGGAATGAGCAGTTCTTC
-	TRBV7-6	-	TRBJ2-5	CASSLGGRLSETQYF	TGTGCCAGCAGCTTAGGGGGGCGACTTTCGGAGACCCAGTACTTC
-	TRBV2	TRBD1	TRBJ1-3	CASSGWTGSGNTIYF	TGTGCCAGCAGTGGATGGACAGGCTCTGGAAACACCATATATTTT
-	TRBV29-1	-	TRBJ1-5	CSVVPGGGQPQHF	TGCAGCGTTGTTCCTGGCGGAGGTCAGCCCCAGCATTTT
-	TRBV21-1	-	TRBJ1-1	CASSRADRGPEAFF	TGTGCCAGCAGCAGAGCTGACAGGGGGCCTGAAGCTTTCTTT
-	TRBV19	TRBD1	TRBJ1-1	CASSIKDRYTNTEAFF	TGTGCCAGTAGTATTAAGGACAGGTACACCAACACTGAAGCTTTCTTT
-	TRBV6-4	-	TRBJ2-3	CASSDQGGSTDTQYF	TGTGCCAGCAGTGACCAGGGCGGAAGCACAGATACGCAGTATTTT
-	TRBV9	TRBD1	TRBJ2-3	CASSAGQATDTQYF	TGTGCCAGCAGCGCTGGACAGGCCACAGATACGCAGTATTTT
-	TRBV5-6	-	TRBJ1-2	CASSLGGAANSYGYTF	TGTGCCAGCAGCTTGGGTGGGGCTGCGAATAGCTATGGCTACACCTTC
once	TRBV5-1	-	TRBJ2-5	CASRPSGGRKETQYF	TGCGCCAGCAGGCCGTCGGGGGGCCGTAAGGAGACCCAGTACTTC
-	TRBV7-3	-	TRBJ2-1	CASSLSLDNEQFF	TGTGCCAGCAGCTTATCCTTAGACAATGAGCAGTTCTTC
-	TRBV12-2	-	TRBJ1-2	CASRLADRQGKGYNYGYTF	TGTGCAAGTCGCTTAGCCGACCGACAGGGAAAGGGGTATAACTATGGCTACACCTTC